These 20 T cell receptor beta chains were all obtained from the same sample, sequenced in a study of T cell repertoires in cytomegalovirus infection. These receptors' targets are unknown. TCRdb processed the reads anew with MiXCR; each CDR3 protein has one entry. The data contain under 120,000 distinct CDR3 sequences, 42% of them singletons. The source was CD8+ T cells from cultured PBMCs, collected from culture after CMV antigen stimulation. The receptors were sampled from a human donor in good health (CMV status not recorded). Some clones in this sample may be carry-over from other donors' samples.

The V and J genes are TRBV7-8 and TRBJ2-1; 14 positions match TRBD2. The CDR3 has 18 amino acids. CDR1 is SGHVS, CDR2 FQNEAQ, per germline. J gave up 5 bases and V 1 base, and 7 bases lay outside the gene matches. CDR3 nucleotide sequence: TGTGCCAGCAGCTTAGTCCCGGGACTAGCGGGGGTGAACAATGAGCAGTTCTTC. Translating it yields CASSLVPGLAGVNNEQFF.

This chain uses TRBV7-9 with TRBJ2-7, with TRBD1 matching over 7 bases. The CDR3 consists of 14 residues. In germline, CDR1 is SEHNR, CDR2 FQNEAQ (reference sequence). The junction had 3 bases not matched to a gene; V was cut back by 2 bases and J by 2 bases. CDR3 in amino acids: CASSLTGDPYEQYF. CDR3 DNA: TGTGCCAGCAGCTTAACAGGGGACCCCTACGAGCAGTACTTC.

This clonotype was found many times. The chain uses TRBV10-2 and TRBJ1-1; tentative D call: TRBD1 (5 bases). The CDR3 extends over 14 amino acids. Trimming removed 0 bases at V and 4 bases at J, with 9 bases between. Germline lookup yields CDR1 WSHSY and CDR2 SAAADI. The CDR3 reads CASSESRTITEAFF. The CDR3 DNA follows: TGCGCCAGCAGTGAGTCTAGGACAATCACTGAAGCTTTCTTT.

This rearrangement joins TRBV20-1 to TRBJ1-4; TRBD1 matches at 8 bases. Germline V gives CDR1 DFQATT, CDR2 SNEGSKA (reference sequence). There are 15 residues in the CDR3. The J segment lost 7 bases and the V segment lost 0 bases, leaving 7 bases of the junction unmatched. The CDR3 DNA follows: TGCAGTGCTAGAGACCTCAGGGGGCCGCGTGAAAAACTGTTTTTT. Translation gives CSARDLRGPREKLFF.

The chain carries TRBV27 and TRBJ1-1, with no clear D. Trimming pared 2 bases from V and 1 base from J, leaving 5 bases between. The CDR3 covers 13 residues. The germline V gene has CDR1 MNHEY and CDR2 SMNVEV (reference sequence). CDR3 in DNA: TGTGCCAGCAGTTTACAGGAGAACACTGAAGCTTTCTTT. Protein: CASSLQENTEAFF.

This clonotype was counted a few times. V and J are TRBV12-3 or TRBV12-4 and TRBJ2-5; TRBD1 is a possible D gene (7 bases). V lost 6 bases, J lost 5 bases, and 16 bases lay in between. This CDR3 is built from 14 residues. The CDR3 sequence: CASSLPAGGETQYF. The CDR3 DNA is TGTGCCAGCAGCCTTCCGGCAGGGGGGGAGACCCAGTACTTC.

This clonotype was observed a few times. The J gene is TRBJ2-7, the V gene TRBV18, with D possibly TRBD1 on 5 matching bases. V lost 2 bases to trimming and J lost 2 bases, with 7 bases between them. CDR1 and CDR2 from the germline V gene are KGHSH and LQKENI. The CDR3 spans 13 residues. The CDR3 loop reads CASSPDSTYEQYF. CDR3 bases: TGTGCCAGCTCACCAGACAGCACCTACGAGCAGTACTTC. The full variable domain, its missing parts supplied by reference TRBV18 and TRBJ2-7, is NAGVMQNPRHLVRRRGQEARLRCSPMKGHSHVYWYRQLPEEGLKFMVYLQKENIIDESGMPKERFSAEFPKEGPSILRIQQVVRGDSAAYFCASSPDSTYEQYFGPGTRLTVT.

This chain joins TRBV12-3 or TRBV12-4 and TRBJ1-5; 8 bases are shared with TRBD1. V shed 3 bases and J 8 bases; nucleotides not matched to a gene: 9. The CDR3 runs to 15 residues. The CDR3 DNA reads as TGTGCCAGCAGTTTCAATTCAGGGGGCGCTGAGCCCCAGCATTTT. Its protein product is CASSFNSGGAEPQHF.

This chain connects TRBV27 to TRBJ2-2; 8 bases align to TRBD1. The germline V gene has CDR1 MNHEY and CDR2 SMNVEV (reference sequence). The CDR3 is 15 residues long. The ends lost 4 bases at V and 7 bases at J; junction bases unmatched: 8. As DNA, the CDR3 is TGTGCCAGCAGTTACAAACAGGGGGAATACGGGGAGCTGTTTTTT. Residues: CASSYKQGEYGELFF.

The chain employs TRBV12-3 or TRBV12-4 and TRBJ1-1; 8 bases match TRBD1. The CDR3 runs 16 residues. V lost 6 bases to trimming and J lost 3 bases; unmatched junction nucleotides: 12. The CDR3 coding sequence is TGTGCCAGCAGCCCAGAGGCAGGGGGCTGGGACACTGAAGCTTTCTTT. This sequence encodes CASSPEAGGWDTEAFF.

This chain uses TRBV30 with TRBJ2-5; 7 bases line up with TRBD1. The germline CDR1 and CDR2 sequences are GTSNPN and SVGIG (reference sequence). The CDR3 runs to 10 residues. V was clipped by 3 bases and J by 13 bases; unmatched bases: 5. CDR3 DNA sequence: TGTGCCTGGAGCGGGGACAGTCCGTACTTC. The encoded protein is CAWSGDSPYF.

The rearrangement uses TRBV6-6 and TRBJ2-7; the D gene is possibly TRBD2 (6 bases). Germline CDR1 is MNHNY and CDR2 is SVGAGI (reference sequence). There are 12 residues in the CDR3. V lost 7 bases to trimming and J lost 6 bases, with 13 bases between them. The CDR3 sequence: CASTQHGGEQYF. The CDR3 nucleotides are TGTGCCAGCACCCAACACGGGGGCGAGCAGTACTTC.

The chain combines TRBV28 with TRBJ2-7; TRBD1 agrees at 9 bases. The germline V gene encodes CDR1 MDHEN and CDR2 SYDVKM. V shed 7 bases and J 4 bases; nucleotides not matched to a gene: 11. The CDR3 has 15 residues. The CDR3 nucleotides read TGTGCCAGCACCCCACTCCCGGGACAGGGTTACGAGCAGTACTTC. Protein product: CASTPLPGQGYEQYF.

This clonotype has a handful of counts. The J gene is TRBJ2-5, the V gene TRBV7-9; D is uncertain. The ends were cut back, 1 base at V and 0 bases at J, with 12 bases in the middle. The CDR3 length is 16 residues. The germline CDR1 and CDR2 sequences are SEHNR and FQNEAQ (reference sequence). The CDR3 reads CASSLDTFLNQETQYF. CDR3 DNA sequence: TGTGCCAGCAGCTTAGATACCTTCCTGAACCAAGAGACCCAGTACTTC.

CDR3 in DNA: TGTGCCAGCAGTGCGGATGGTAACGCTGAAGCTTTCTTT. Protein product: CASSADGNAEAFF. This chain connects TRBV2 to TRBJ1-1; D is unclear. Deletions cut 4 bases from V and 6 bases from J, with 12 bases between. Germline assignment: CDR1 SNHLY and CDR2 FYNNEI. The CDR3 covers 13 residues.

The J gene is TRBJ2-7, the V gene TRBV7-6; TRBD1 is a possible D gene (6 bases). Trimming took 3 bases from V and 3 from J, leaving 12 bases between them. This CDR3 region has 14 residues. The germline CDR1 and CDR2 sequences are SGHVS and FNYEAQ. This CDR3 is CASSLEQGFYEQYF. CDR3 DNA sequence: TGTGCCAGCAGCTTGGAACAGGGATTCTACGAGCAGTACTTC.

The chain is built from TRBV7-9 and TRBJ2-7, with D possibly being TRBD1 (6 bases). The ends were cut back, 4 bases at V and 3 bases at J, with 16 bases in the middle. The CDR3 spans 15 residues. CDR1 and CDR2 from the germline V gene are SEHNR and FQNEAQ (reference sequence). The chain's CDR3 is CASSYPGAGDYEQYF. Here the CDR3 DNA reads TGTGCCAGCAGCTACCCCGGTGCAGGGGACTACGAGCAGTACTTC.

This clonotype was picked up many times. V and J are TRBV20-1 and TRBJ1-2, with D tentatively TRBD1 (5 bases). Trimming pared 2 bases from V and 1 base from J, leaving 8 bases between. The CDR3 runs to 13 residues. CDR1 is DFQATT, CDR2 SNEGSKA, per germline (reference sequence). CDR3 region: CSARPGHNYGYTF. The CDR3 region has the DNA TGCAGTGCTAGACCCGGACATAACTATGGCTACACCTTC.

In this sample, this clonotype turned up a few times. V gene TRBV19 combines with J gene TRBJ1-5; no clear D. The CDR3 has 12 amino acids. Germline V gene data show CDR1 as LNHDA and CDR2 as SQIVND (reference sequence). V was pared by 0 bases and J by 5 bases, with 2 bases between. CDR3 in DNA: TGTGCCAGTAGTATAGATCATCAGCCCCAGCATTTT. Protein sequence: CASSIDHQPQHF.

CDR3 in DNA: TGTGCCAGCAGGGCGGGGGACAGGGGGGGGAACACTGAAGCTTTCTTT. Its translation is CASRAGDRGGNTEAFF. The chain joins TRBV2 to TRBJ1-1; 11 nucleotides match TRBD1. Germline V gives CDR1 SNHLY, CDR2 FYNNEI. V trimming: 6 bases; J trimming: 1 base; junction bases outside the gene matches: 7. The CDR3 covers 16 residues.